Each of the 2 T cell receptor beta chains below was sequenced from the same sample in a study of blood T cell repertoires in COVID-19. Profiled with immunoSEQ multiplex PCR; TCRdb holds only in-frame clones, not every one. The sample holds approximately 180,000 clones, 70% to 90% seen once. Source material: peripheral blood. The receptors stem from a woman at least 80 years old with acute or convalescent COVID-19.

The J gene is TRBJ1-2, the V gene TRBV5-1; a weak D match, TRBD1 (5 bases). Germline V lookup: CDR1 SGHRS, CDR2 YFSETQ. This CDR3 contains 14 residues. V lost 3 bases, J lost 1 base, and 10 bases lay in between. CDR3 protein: CASSSGGGNYGYTF. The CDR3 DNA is TGCGCCAGCAGCTCCGGGGGAGGTAACTATGGCTACACCTTC. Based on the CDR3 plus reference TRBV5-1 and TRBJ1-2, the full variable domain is KAGVTQTPRYLIKTRGQQVTLSCSPISGHRSVSWYQQTPGQGLQFLFEYFSETQRNKGNFPGRFSGRQFSNSRSEMNVSTLELGDSALYLCASSSGGGNYGYTFGSGTRLTVV.

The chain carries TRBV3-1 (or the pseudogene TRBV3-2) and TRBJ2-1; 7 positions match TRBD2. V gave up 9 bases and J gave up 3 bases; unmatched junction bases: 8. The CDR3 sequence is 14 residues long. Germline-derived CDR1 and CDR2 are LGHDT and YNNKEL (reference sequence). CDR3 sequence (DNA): TGTGCCAGTGGGGGGGGACCACTCTACAATGAGCAGTTCTTC. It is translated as CASGGGPLYNEQFF.